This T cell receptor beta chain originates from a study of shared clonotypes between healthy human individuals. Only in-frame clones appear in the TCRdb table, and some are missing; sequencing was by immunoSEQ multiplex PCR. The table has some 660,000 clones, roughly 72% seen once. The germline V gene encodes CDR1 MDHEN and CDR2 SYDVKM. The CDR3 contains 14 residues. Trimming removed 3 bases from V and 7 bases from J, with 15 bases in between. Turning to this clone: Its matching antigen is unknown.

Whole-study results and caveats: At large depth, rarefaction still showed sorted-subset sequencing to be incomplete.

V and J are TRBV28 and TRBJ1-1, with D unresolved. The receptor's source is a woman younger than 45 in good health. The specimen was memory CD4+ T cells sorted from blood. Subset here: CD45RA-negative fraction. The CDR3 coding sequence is TGTGCCAGCAGTTTCCCCGGGGTGCATCTTGAAGCTTTCTTT. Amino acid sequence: CASSFPGVHLEAFF.